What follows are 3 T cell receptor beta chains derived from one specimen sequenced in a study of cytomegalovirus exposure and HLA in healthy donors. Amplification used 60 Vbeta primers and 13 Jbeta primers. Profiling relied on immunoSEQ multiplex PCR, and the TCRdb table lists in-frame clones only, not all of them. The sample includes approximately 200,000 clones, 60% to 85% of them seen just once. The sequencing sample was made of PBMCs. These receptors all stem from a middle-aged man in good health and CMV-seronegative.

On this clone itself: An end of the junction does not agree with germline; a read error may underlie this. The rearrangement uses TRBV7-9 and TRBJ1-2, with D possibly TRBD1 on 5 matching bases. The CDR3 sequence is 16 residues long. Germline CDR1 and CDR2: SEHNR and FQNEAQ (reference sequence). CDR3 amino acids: CSSSLALKTEPYGYTF. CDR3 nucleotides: TGTTCCAGCAGCTTAGCCCTAAAGACAGAGCCCTATGGCTACACCTTC. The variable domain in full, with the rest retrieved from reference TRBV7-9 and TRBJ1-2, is DTGVSQNPRHKITKRGQNVTFRCDPISEHNRLYWYRQTLGQGPEFLTYFQNEAQLEKSRLLSDRFSAERPKGSFSTLEIQRTEQGDSAMYLCSSSLALKTEPYGYTFGSGTRLTVV.

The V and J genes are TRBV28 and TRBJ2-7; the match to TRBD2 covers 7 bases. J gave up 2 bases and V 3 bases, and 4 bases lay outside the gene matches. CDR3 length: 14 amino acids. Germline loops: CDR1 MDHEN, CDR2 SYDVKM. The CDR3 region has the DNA TGTGCCAGCAGTTTTAAACTAGCGACCTACGAGCAGTACTTC. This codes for CASSFKLATYEQYF. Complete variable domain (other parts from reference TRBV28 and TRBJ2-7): DVKVTQSSRYLVKRTGEKVFLECVQDMDHENMFWYRQDPGLGLRLIYFSYDVKMKEKGDIPEGYSVSREKKERFSLILESASTNQTSMYLCASSFKLATYEQYFGPGTRLTVT.

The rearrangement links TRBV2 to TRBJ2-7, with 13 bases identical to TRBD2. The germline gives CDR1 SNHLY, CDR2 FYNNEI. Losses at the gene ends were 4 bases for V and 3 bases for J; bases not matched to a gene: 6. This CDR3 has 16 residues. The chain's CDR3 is CASSGLGLAGSYEQYF. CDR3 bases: TGTGCCAGCAGTGGCCTGGGACTAGCGGGAAGCTACGAGCAGTACTTC.